This TCR beta chain was recorded in a study of blood T cell repertoires in COVID-19. Study-wide context: Samples representing acute and convalescent COVID-19 were sourced from the United States, Italy and Spain. Sample material is recorded as cDNA or gDNA derived from T cells, B-cell-depleted T cells, or PBMCs.

In the source study's methods: Reference gene primers were amplified, and this amplification served to estimate nucleated cell counts. Assay used: immunoSEQ multiplex PCR; TCRdb lists only in-frame clones, some missing. The V and J calls and clone size come from that table; D and trimming were worked out from the DNA. This table has under 200,000 clones, about 85% appearing once. Sample: peripheral blood. The clonotype originates from a woman older than 75 in a cohort sampled during active or convalescent COVID-19.

CDR3 nucleotides: TGTGCCAGCAGTTCACGGGGTATCGGGAAGGACACCGGGGAGCTGTTTTTT. Translated, it gives CASSSRGIGKDTGELFF. The chain couples TRBV27 to TRBJ2-2, with a weak D call TRBD2 (5 bases). This CDR3 comprises 17 residues. The V gene's germline CDR1 is MNHEY and CDR2 SMNVEV (reference sequence). The V and J ends lost 4 bases and 3 bases respectively, with 18 bases between them.